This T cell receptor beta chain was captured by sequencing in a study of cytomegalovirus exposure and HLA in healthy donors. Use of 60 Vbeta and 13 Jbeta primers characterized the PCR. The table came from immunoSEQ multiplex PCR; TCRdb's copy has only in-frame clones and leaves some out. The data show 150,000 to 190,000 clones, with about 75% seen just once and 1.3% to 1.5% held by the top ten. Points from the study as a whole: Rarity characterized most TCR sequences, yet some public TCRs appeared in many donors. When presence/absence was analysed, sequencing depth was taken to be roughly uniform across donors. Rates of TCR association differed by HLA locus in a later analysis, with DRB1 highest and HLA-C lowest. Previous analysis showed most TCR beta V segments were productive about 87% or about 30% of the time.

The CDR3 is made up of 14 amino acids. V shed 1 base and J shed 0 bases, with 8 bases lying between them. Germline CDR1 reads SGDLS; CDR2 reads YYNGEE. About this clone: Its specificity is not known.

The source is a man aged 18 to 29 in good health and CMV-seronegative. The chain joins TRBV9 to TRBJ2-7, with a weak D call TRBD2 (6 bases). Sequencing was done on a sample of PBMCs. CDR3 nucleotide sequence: TGTGCCAGCAGCGTATCGCGGGACTCCTACGAGCAGTACTTC. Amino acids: CASSVSRDSYEQYF.